A selection of T cell receptor beta chains follows, all from one sample in a study of OX40 agonist ivuxolimab in advanced cancers. The protocol was immunoSEQ multiplex PCR, while the TCRdb copy is restricted to in-frame clones and leaves out a portion. This table has around 72,000 clones, almost 90% appearing once. The source was CD4+ or CD8+ T cells sorted from blood, collected in a trial of the OX40 agonist ivuxolimab. The receptors shown here come from an adult with an advanced solid tumor such as melanoma, head and neck, liver or kidney cancer. Both conserved end residues are part of each CDR3. A D gene is named only where the DNA matches it firmly. Size tells how often a clone was seen (once, few, many) or the class of an expanded clone, and some rows leave it out.

size: NA
J: TRBJ1-4
V: TRBV5-1
D: NA
DNA: TGCGCCAGCAGCAGGGACACAACTAATGAAAAACTGTTTTTT
CDR3: CASSRDTTNEKLFF

size: NA
J: TRBJ1-3
V: TRBV10-3
D: NA
DNA: TGTGCCATCAGTGAGGGAGGAAACACCATATATTTT
CDR3: CAISEGGNTIYF

size: NA
J: TRBJ1-6
V: TRBV6-5
D: NA
DNA: TGTGCCAGCAGTTACAACCAGGGTGATTCACCCCTCCACTTT
CDR3: CASSYNQGDSPLHF

size: few
J: TRBJ2-1
V: TRBV7-2
D: TRBD1
DNA: TGTGCCAGCAGCTTAGACAGGGGGGTCACCTACAATGAGCAGTTCTTC
CDR3: CASSLDRGVTYNEQFF

size: NA
J: TRBJ2-1
V: TRBV7-8
D: TRBD1
DNA: TGTGCCAGCAGCCCCCTATTAGGGACAGGGTTCTTC
CDR3: CASSPLLGTGFF

size: NA
J: TRBJ1-6
V: TRBV2
D: NA
DNA: TGTGCCAGCAACGAGGACGATTCACCCCTCCACTTT
CDR3: CASNEDDSPLHF

size: few
J: TRBJ2-5
V: TRBV7-9
D: NA
DNA: TGTGCCAGCAGCTTAAATCTCGGGCGGGAGACCCAGTACTTC
CDR3: CASSLNLGRETQYF

size: NA
J: TRBJ1-2
V: TRBV29-1
D: NA
DNA: TGCAGCGTTGAAGAGGACAGAACTGACTATGGCTACACCTTC
CDR3: CSVEEDRTDYGYTF

size: NA
J: TRBJ2-7
V: TRBV9
D: NA
DNA: TGTGCCAGCAGCGTGTCCTTCTCGAGCTCCTACGAGCAGTACTTC
CDR3: CASSVSFSSSYEQYF

size: NA
J: TRBJ2-3
V: TRBV7-6
D: TRBD2
DNA: TGTGCCAGCAGCCCCCAGGACTTGGGCGGGAGCGCAGATACGCAGTATTTT
CDR3: CASSPQDLGGSADTQYF

size: NA
J: TRBJ2-2
V: TRBV19
D: TRBD2
DNA: TGTGCCAGTAGTCCCGTGACTAGCACGAACACCGGGGAGCTGTTTTTT
CDR3: CASSPVTSTNTGELFF

size: NA
J: TRBJ1-4
V: TRBV15
D: NA
DNA: TGTGCCACCAGCAGAGGCCAGGGAGGTGAAAAACTGTTTTTT
CDR3: CATSRGQGGEKLFF

size: NA
J: TRBJ2-1
V: TRBV18
D: NA
DNA: TGTGCCAGCTCACAAACCTCCGCCCGAAGGCCGCAGTTCTTC
CDR3: CASSQTSARRPQFF

size: NA
J: TRBJ1-1
V: TRBV19
D: NA
DNA: TGTGCCAGTAGTATTAATGAGAGGAGAGGAGCTTTCTTT
CDR3: CASSINERRGAFF

size: NA
J: TRBJ2-1
V: TRBV2
D: NA
DNA: TGTGCCAGCAGTGATGAGAGCATAAACAATGAGCAGTTCTTC
CDR3: CASSDESINNEQFF

size: NA
J: TRBJ2-1
V: TRBV7-3
D: TRBD2
DNA: TGTGCCAGCAGCTTTGGGTCCGGGACTAGCTACAATGAGCAGTTCTTC
CDR3: CASSFGSGTSYNEQFF

size: NA
J: TRBJ1-3
V: TRBV11-2
D: TRBD1
DNA: TGTGCCAGCAGCCCATCAACAGGGGTCTCTGGAAACACCATATATTTT
CDR3: CASSPSTGVSGNTIYF

size: NA
J: TRBJ1-2
V: TRBV5-6
D: NA
DNA: TGTGCCAGCAGCGACCAGGGCGGACGGTATGGCTACACCTTC
CDR3: CASSDQGGRYGYTF

size: NA
J: TRBJ2-7
V: TRBV5-4
D: TRBD2
DNA: TGTGCCAGCAGCCTGGGAGGGGCGGCCTCCTACGAGCAGTACTTC
CDR3: CASSLGGAASYEQYF

size: NA
J: TRBJ2-2
V: TRBV14
D: NA
DNA: TGTGCCAGCAGCCAAGGGTTTTATGTCGGGGAGCTGTTTTTT
CDR3: CASSQGFYVGELFF

size: NA
J: TRBJ2-2
V: TRBV28
D: NA
DNA: TGTGCCAGCAGGACCGGGACCGCGGACACCGGGGAGCTGTTTTTT
CDR3: CASRTGTADTGELFF

size: NA
J: TRBJ2-5
V: TRBV19
D: NA
DNA: TGTGCCAGTAGTGCGGGTCATATCGGGGAGCAGTACTTC
CDR3: CASSAGHIGEQYF

size: once
J: TRBJ2-5
V: TRBV7-9
D: TRBD2
DNA: TGTGCCAGCAGCTTGGCTAGCGGCCAAGAGACCCAGTACTTC
CDR3: CASSLASGQETQYF

size: NA
J: TRBJ1-2
V: TRBV9
D: NA
DNA: TGTGCCAGCAGCGTAGGATCAGGGATAGGTGGCTACACCTTC
CDR3: CASSVGSGIGGYTF

size: NA
J: TRBJ2-7
V: TRBV6-4
D: NA
DNA: TGTGCCAGCAGTGAGGTACCGGCAAGGGGCGAGCAGTACTTC
CDR3: CASSEVPARGEQYF

size: NA
J: TRBJ2-7
V: TRBV10-3
D: NA
DNA: TGTGCCATCAGTGAGTCCGGCACACGCCAGGGGACAAGCTCCTACGAGCAGTACTTC
CDR3: CAISESGTRQGTSSYEQYF

size: NA
J: TRBJ1-1
V: TRBV10-2
D: TRBD1
DNA: TGCGCCAGCTCGCAGGGGGCGAACACTGAAGCTTTCTTT
CDR3: CASSQGANTEAFF

size: NA
J: TRBJ1-3
V: TRBV5-6
D: TRBD1
DNA: TGTGCCAGCAGCTTGTTGGGGCAGGGGGCCTACTCTGGAAACACCATATATTTT
CDR3: CASSLLGQGAYSGNTIYF

size: NA
J: TRBJ1-2
V: TRBV14
D: TRBD1
DNA: TGTGCCAGCAGCCACTCCGACAGGGTGTATGGCTACACCTTC
CDR3: CASSHSDRVYGYTF

size: NA
J: TRBJ2-7
V: TRBV7-2
D: TRBD2
DNA: TGTGCCAGCAGCTTAGGGGGACTAGCGGCCTACGAGCAGTACTTC
CDR3: CASSLGGLAAYEQYF

size: once
J: TRBJ1-1
V: TRBV5-8
D: TRBD1
DNA: TGTGCCAGCAGCTCCTACAGGGGCCCCATGAACACTGAAGCTTTCTTT
CDR3: CASSSYRGPMNTEAFF

size: once
J: TRBJ1-4
V: TRBV30
D: NA
DNA: TGTGCCTGGAGTGAAATGGCGGCGTTCAGTGAAAAACTGTTTTTT
CDR3: CAWSEMAAFSEKLFF

size: NA
J: TRBJ2-7
V: TRBV28
D: NA
DNA: TGTGCCCGCCGTACCACCAGGGTGGGCGAGCAGTACTTC
CDR3: CARRTTRVGEQYF

size: NA
J: TRBJ1-1
V: TRBV2
D: NA
DNA: TGTGCCAGCAGGGGGGCCGGGGACACTGAAGCTTTCTTT
CDR3: CASRGAGDTEAFF

size: NA
J: TRBJ2-7
V: TRBV7-8
D: NA
DNA: TGTGCCAGCAGTTCCCCCGTAATCTACGAGCAGTACTTC
CDR3: CASSSPVIYEQYF

size: NA
J: TRBJ2-3
V: TRBV20-1
D: NA
DNA: TGCAGTGCTAGAGTTGGCGATACGCAGTATTTT
CDR3: CSARVGDTQYF

size: NA
J: TRBJ1-5
V: TRBV27
D: TRBD1
DNA: TGTGCCAGCAGTCCAGGGCCACAGGGAGGGGGCCTTAGCAATCAGCCCCAGCATTTT
CDR3: CASSPGPQGGGLSNQPQHF

size: NA
J: TRBJ2-5
V: TRBV7-7
D: TRBD2
DNA: TGTGCTAGCAGCTTTGGACTAGCGGTACACCAAGAGACCCAGTACTTC
CDR3: CASSFGLAVHQETQYF

size: once
J: TRBJ1-3
V: TRBV19
D: NA
DNA: TGTGCCAGTAGTACGGGGAGAGGAGCTGGAAACACCATATATTTT
CDR3: CASSTGRGAGNTIYF

size: NA
J: TRBJ2-7
V: TRBV5-5
D: TRBD2
DNA: TGTGCCAGCAGGGGGGGACTAGCGGACTCCTACGAGCAGTACTTC
CDR3: CASRGGLADSYEQYF